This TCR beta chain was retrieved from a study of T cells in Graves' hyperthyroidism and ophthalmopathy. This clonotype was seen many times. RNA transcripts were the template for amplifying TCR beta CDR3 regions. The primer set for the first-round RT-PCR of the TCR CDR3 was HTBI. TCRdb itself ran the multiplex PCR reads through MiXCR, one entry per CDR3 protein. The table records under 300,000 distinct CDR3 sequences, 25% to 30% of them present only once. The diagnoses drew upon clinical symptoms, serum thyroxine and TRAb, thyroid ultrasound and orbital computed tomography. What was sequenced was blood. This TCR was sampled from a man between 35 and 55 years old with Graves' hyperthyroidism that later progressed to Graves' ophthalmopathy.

The CDR3 DNA reads TGCGCCAGCAGCTTCGGAGAAAATCAGCCCCAGCATTTT. This codes for CASSFGENQPQHF. This chain links TRBV5-1 with TRBJ1-5, with unresolved D. Looked up from germline, CDR1 is SGHRS and CDR2 is YFSETQ. Trimming pared 2 bases from V and 4 bases from J, leaving 7 bases between. CDR3 size: 13 residues.